The next 22 T cell receptor beta chains were all read from a single sample in a study of T-cell memory formation after mild COVID-19. TCRdb called the 5' RACE reads again in MiXCR, with one record for every CDR3 protein. Of around 130,000 distinct CDR3 sequences listed, 15% to 20% are singletons. Sequences were obtained from PBMCs or a T cell subset sorted from them (not recorded which). Receptors originate from an adult woman who had mild COVID-19 (a few samples of this study predate the infection). Cell type and time point are not known.

As regards this clonotype: The CDR3 does not close with the conserved phenylalanine or tryptophan, likely indicating a read error. The DNA is left out, because the CDR3 cannot be placed on it with certainty; the CDR3 is given as TCRdb lists it. The chain employs TRBV27 and TRBJ2-4. The germline V gene encodes CDR1 MNHEY and CDR2 SMNVEV (reference sequence). The CDR3 has 8 residues if both end residues are counted. The CDR3 loop reads CASSLQAI.

The chain has TRBV11-2 and TRBJ2-2; maybe TRBD1 (6 bases). V lost 2 bases and J lost 6, with 10 bases in between. Germline CDR1 and CDR2: SGHAT and FQNNGV. This CDR3 region has 14 residues. The CDR3 reads CASSLIPGAGELFF. For the CDR3, the DNA is TGTGCCAGCAGCTTAATCCCAGGGGCCGGGGAGCTGTTTTTT.

The chain employs TRBV12-3 or TRBV12-4 and TRBJ2-7; 10 nucleotides agree with TRBD2. V shed 2 bases, J shed 3 bases, and the junction held 1 base outside the gene matches. The CDR3 consists of 14 residues. CDR3 nucleotides: TGTGCCAGCAGTTTACAGCGGGAGGGCTACGAGCAGTACTTC. Protein product: CASSLQREGYEQYF.

This clonotype has more than one count but fewer than ten. The J gene is TRBJ2-7, the V gene TRBV6-5; 9 bases fit TRBD1. Germline assignment: CDR1 MNHEY and CDR2 SVGAGI. V gave up 3 bases and J gave up 2 bases; unmatched junction bases: 5. CDR3 length: 15 residues. The CDR3 loop reads CASSYDRGETYEQYF. CDR3 DNA: TGTGCCAGCAGTTATGACAGGGGGGAAACCTACGAGCAGTACTTC.

CDR3 amino acids: CASSEFAGGENIQYF. DNA for the CDR3: TGTGCCAGCAGTGAATTCGCGGGGGGGGAAAACATTCAGTACTTC. The rearrangement links TRBV2 to TRBJ2-4; 9 positions agree with TRBD2. V lost 2 bases and J lost 5; bases outside the gene matches: 4. Per germline, CDR1 SNHLY and CDR2 FYNNEI. The CDR3 has 15 residues. The variable domain in full, with the rest retrieved from reference TRBV2 and TRBJ2-4, is EPEVTQTPSHQVTQMGQEVILRCVPISNHLYFYWYRQILGQKVEFLVSFYNNEISEKSEIFDDQFSVERPDGSNFTLKIRSTKLEDSAMYFCASSEFAGGENIQYFGAGTRLSVL.

This clonotype was recorded a few times. The chain combines TRBV18 with TRBJ2-7; perhaps TRBD1 as D (6 bases). The CDR3 runs to 15 residues. V gave up 6 bases and J gave up 5 bases, with 20 bases separating them. Germline lookup yields CDR1 KGHSH and CDR2 LQKENI. CDR3 sequence: CASSQGQGFYNEQYF. Written as DNA, the CDR3 is TGTGCCAGCTCCCAGGGGCAGGGGTTTTATAACGAGCAGTACTTC.

V gene TRBV2 combines with J gene TRBJ1-1; no clear D. The V end lost 7 bases, the J end lost 0 bases, and 9 bases lay between the germline ends. CDR3 length equals 13 residues. CDR1 is SNHLY and CDR2 is FYNNEI in the germline V gene. CDR3 protein: CASTGGLNTEAFF. CDR3 in DNA: TGTGCCAGCACGGGCGGCCTGAACACTGAAGCTTTCTTT.

This clonotype appeared a few times. This chain links TRBV16 with TRBJ2-7; possible D gene TRBD2, 5 bases. Germline loops: CDR1 KGHSY, CDR2 FQNENV. There are 17 residues in the CDR3. The V end lost 1 base, the J end lost 2 bases, and 18 bases lay between the germline ends. The CDR3 sequence: CASSQYPPGETTYEQYF. The CDR3 region has the DNA TGTGCCAGCAGCCAATACCCCCCCGGGGAGACTACCTACGAGCAGTACTTC.

This clonotype was observed a few times. The rearrangement uses TRBV6-6 and TRBJ1-2, with D possibly TRBD1 on 5 matching bases. Per the germline V gene, CDR1 is MNHNY and CDR2 is SVGAGI (reference sequence). V gave up 7 bases and J gave up 8 bases, with 17 bases separating them. This CDR3 region has 13 residues. The CDR3 protein is CASNPGGRGGYTF. The CDR3 nucleotides are TGTGCCAGCAATCCCGGGGGTCGGGGCGGCTACACCTTC.

The chain employs TRBV20-1 and TRBJ1-2; D possibly corresponds to TRBD1 (5 bases). This CDR3 contains 16 residues. Germline V CDR1 and CDR2: DFQATT, SNEGSKA (reference sequence). Deletions cut 1 base from V and 0 bases from J, with 15 bases between. The CDR3 DNA sequence: TGCAGTGCTAGAGCCGCCCCTTCGACAGCTAACTATGGCTACACCTTC. This gives the protein CSARAAPSTANYGYTF.

V usage is TRBV7-6 and J usage is TRBJ2-7; 8 nucleotides agree with TRBD2. V was pared by 6 bases and J by 3 bases, with 4 bases of the junction left unmatched. Germline assignment: CDR1 SGHVS and CDR2 FNYEAQ. CDR3 length: 13 residues. CDR3 bases: TGTGCCAGCAGGACTAGCGTAGACTACGAGCAGTACTTC. Translating it yields CASRTSVDYEQYF.

Comment on this clonotype: A junction end diverges from the germline sequence, so it may reflect a read error. This chain joins TRBV6-6 and TRBJ2-2; D is possibly TRBD2 (5 bases). Germline V gene lookup returns CDR1 MNHNY and CDR2 SVGAGI (reference sequence). The CDR3 extends over 13 amino acids. In DNA form, the CDR3 reads TGTGCCAGCAGTTATATGGTATCCGGGGAGCTGATTTTT. Its protein is CASSYMVSGELIF.

In its sample, this clonotype was seen a few times. The chain couples TRBV12-3 or TRBV12-4 to TRBJ2-2; D is unresolved. V was clipped by 7 bases and J by 1 base, with 10 bases between them. This CDR3 contains 14 residues. Here the CDR3 DNA reads TGTGCCAGCACCCCGGACGGGAACACCGGGGAGCTGTTTTTT. Encoded protein: CASTPDGNTGELFF.

This clonotype came up many times. The V gene is TRBV4-3, the J gene TRBJ2-7; 9 positions match TRBD2. In germline, CDR1 is LGHNA, CDR2 YSLEER. This CDR3 spans 15 amino acids. The ends lost 0 bases at V and 3 bases at J; junction bases unmatched: 3. Here the CDR3 reads CASSQEASGNYEQYF. In nucleotides, the CDR3 is TGCGCCAGCAGCCAAGAAGCTAGCGGGAACTACGAGCAGTACTTC.

There are a few counts of this clonotype. J is TRBJ2-1 and V is TRBV7-9, with D uncertain. From germline, CDR1 is SEHNR and CDR2 FQNEAQ (reference sequence). There are 16 residues in the CDR3. V dropped 4 bases and J dropped 6 bases, with 19 bases sitting between them. Here the CDR3 DNA reads TGTGCCAGCAGCTACCCATCGACCCCACGGGTCAATGAGCAGTTCTTC. This translates into CASSYPSTPRVNEQFF.

V and J are TRBV7-9 and TRBJ2-7, with TRBD2 matching over 9 bases. The CDR3 totals 17 residues. Germline V gene lookup returns CDR1 SEHNR and CDR2 FQNEAQ (reference sequence). V shed 2 bases, J shed 3 bases, and the junction held 11 bases outside the gene matches. The CDR3 loop is CASSLFTGLAGHYEQYF. DNA of the CDR3: TGTGCCAGCAGCTTATTCACGGGGCTAGCGGGGCACTACGAGCAGTACTTC.

The rearrangement joins TRBV7-9 to TRBJ1-5; no clear D gene. Germline CDR1 reads SEHNR; CDR2 reads FQNEAQ (reference sequence). The germline V and J ends were trimmed by 3 bases and 4 bases, with 7 bases remaining between them. The CDR3 sequence is 13 residues long. CDR3 amino acids: CASSFGLNQPQHF. The DNA for the CDR3 is TGTGCCAGCAGCTTCGGGTTAAATCAGCCCCAGCATTTT.

This clonotype turned up a few times. The chain couples TRBV12-3 or TRBV12-4 to TRBJ1-4; D gene uncertain. The CDR3 extends over 13 amino acids. Deletions cut 0 bases from V and 8 bases from J, with 7 bases between. CDR3 sequence: CASSLARGEKLFF. As DNA, the CDR3 is TGTGCCAGCAGTTTAGCGCGAGGGGAAAAACTGTTTTTT.

This chain connects TRBV5-1 to TRBJ1-1, with TRBD1 matching 12 bases. This CDR3 is built from 17 residues. The ends lost 4 bases at V and 5 bases at J; junction bases unmatched: 12. CDR1 is SGHRS and CDR2 is YFSETQ in the germline V gene. The CDR3 DNA follows: TGCGCCAGCAGCCTAGGGGACAGGGGGCGGCCTATGACTGAAGCTTTCTTT. Translated: CASSLGDRGRPMTEAFF.

In this sample, this clonotype turned up many times. The chain links TRBV28 to TRBJ2-3, with 7 bases fitting TRBD1. The CDR3 loop spans 17 amino acids. V gave up 5 bases and J gave up 2 bases; unmatched junction bases: 13. Germline CDR1 and CDR2: MDHEN and SYDVKM. DNA for the CDR3: TGTGCCAGCAGTCCTACGGGACAGTATATATCCACAGATACGCAGTATTTT. Its protein product is CASSPTGQYISTDTQYF.

In this sample, this clonotype turned up a few times. The V and J genes are TRBV7-2 and TRBJ2-3, with 9 bases that match TRBD2. The CDR3 loop spans 16 amino acids. The V gene's germline CDR1 is SGHTA and CDR2 FQGNSA. V lost 2 bases and J lost 9; bases outside the gene matches: 12. CDR3 in DNA: TGTGCCAGCAGCTTATCACTAGCGGGCTCTCCAGGGACGCAGTATTTT. As protein: CASSLSLAGSPGTQYF. The complete variable domain, with remaining parts taken from reference TRBV7-2 and TRBJ2-3, reads GAGVSQSPSNKVTEKGKDVELRCDPISGHTALYWYRQSLGQGLEFLIYFQGNSAPDKSGLPSDRFSAERTGGSVSTLTIQRTQQEDSAVYLCASSLSLAGSPGTQYFGPGTRLTVL.

This chain uses TRBV20-1 with TRBJ1-1; maybe TRBD1 (6 bases). Germline lookup yields CDR1 DFQATT and CDR2 SNEGSKA (reference sequence). The CDR3 contains 12 residues. V lost 5 bases, J lost 6 bases, and 13 bases lay in between. The CDR3 DNA is TGCAGTGCTGGAGCAGGGGTAGCTGAAGCTTTCTTT. This translates into CSAGAGVAEAFF.